A selection of T cell receptor beta chains follows, all from one sample in a study of cytomegalovirus exposure and HLA in healthy donors. This table comes from immunoSEQ multiplex PCR, and its TCRdb copy is limited to in-frame clones, with some not included. The table includes about 130,000 clones, around 80% detected once. Sequences were obtained from PBMCs. These TCRs come from a man aged 50-60 years in good health and CMV-seronegative. Both conserved end residues are trimmed from each CDR3. The order of the fields is V gene, clone size, D gene, CDR3 length, CDR3 protein. D genes are given only for firm matches. Not all rows give a size; the values are once, few, many and, for expanded clones, a class.

v_call: TRBV5-1; clone_size: NA; d_call: TRBD1; cdr3_length: 12; cdr3_aa: ASSQTGGAYGYT
v_call: TRBV19; clone_size: NA; d_call: TRBD2; cdr3_length: 16; cdr3_aa: ASSPSGGHWSSYNEQF
v_call: TRBV12-5; clone_size: NA; d_call: TRBD2; cdr3_length: 13; cdr3_aa: ASAPGGGAYNEQF
v_call: TRBV5-1; clone_size: once; d_call: NA; cdr3_length: 13; cdr3_aa: ASSPVDSFSQPQH
v_call: TRBV15; clone_size: NA; d_call: TRBD1; cdr3_length: 12; cdr3_aa: ATLTDRENTEAF
v_call: TRBV4-1; clone_size: NA; d_call: NA; cdr3_length: 12; cdr3_aa: ASSQTDSSGELF
v_call: TRBV15; clone_size: NA; d_call: TRBD1; cdr3_length: 15; cdr3_aa: ATSPQGQGADNEKLF
v_call: TRBV7-9; clone_size: NA; d_call: TRBD1; cdr3_length: 13; cdr3_aa: ASSLPGQGAYEQY
v_call: TRBV4-1; clone_size: NA; d_call: TRBD1; cdr3_length: 14; cdr3_aa: ASSQLSGTENTEAF
v_call: TRBV5-4; clone_size: NA; d_call: TRBD2; cdr3_length: 18; cdr3_aa: ASSAGVLAGGPLRYNEQF
v_call: TRBV6-4; clone_size: NA; d_call: TRBD1; cdr3_length: 14; cdr3_aa: ASSDSDRGYGEKLF
v_call: TRBV4-2; clone_size: NA; d_call: TRBD2; cdr3_length: 17; cdr3_aa: ASSQRTLAGAKSSYEQY
v_call: TRBV6-6; clone_size: NA; d_call: NA; cdr3_length: 10; cdr3_aa: ASTDAGEEAF
v_call: TRBV5-4; clone_size: NA; d_call: NA; cdr3_length: 13; cdr3_aa: ASSLGGGQQETQY